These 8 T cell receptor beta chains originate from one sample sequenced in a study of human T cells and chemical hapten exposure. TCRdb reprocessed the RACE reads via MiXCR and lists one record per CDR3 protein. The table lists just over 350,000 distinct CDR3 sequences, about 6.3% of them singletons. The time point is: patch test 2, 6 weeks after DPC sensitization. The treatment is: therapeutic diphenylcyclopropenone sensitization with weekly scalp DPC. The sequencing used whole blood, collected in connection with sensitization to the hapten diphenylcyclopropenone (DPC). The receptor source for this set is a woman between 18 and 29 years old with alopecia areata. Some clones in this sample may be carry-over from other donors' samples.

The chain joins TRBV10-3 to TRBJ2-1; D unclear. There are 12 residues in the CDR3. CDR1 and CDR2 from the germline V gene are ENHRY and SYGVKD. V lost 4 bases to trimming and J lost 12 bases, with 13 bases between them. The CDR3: CAISGNDLTQFF. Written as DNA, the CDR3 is TGTGCCATCAGTGGGAACGACTTGACGCAGTTCTTC.

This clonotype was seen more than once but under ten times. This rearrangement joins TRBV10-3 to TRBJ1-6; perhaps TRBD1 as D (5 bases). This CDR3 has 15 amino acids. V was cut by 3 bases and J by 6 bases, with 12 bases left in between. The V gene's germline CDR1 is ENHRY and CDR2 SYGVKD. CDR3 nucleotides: TGTGCCATCAGTGAACTAGGGCAGGGTAATTCACCCCTCCACTTT. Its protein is CAISELGQGNSPLHF.

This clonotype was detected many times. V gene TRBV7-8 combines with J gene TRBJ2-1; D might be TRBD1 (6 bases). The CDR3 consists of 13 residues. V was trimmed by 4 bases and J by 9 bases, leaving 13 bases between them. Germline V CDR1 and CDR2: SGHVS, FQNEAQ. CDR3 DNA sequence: TGTGCCAGCAGCTCTCGGACAGTTGTTGAGCAGTTCTTC. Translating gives CASSSRTVVEQFF.

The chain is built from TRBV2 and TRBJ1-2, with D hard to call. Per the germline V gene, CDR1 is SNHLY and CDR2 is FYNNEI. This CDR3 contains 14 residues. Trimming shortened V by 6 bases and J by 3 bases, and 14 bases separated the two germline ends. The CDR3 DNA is TGTGCCAGCAGGTATCGGTCGACTGACTATGGCTACACCTTC. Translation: CASRYRSTDYGYTF.

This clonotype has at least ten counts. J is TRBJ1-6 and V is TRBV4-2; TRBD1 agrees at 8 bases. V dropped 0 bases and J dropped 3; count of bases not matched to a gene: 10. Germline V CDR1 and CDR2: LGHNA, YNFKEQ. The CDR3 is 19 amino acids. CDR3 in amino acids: CASSQDPSGQEIYNSPLHF. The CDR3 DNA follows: TGTGCCAGCAGCCAAGATCCCTCGGGACAGGAGATCTATAATTCACCCCTCCACTTT.

The chain's CDR3 is CASRGTIANEQFF. CDR3 in DNA: TGCGCCAGCAGGGGGACTATTGCCAATGAGCAGTTCTTC. The chain carries TRBV5-1 and TRBJ2-1; TRBD2 agrees at 7 bases. Per the germline V gene, CDR1 is SGHRS and CDR2 is YFSETQ. There are 13 residues in the CDR3. Trimming took 5 bases from V and 6 from J; bases not matched to a gene: 5.

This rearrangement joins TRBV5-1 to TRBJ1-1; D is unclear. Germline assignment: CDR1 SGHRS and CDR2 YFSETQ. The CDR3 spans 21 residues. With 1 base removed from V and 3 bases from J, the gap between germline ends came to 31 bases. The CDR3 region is CASSLLRRGNWFWALYTEAFF. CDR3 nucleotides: TGCGCCAGCAGCTTGTTACGTCGGGGAAATTGGTTTTGGGCCCTTTACACTGAAGCTTTCTTT.

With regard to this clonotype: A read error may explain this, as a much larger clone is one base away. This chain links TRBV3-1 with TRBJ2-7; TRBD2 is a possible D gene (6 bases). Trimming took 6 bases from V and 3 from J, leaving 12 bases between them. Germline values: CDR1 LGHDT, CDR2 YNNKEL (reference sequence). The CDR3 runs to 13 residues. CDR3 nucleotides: TGTGCCAGCAGTCGGGACTTCCTCTACGAGCAGTACTTC. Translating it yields CASSRDFLYEQYF.